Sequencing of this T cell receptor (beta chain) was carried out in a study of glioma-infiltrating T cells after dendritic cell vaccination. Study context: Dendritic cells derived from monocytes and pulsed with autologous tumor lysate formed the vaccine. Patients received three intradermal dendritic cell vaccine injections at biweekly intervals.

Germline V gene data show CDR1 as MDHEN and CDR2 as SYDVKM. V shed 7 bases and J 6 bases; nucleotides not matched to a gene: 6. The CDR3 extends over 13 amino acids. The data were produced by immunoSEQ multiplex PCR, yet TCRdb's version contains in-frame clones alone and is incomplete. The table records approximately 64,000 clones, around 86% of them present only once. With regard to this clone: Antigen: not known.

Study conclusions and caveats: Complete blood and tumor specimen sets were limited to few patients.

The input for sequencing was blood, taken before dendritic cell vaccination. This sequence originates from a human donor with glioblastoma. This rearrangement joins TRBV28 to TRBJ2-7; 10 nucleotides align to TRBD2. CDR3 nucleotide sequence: TGTGCCAGCATACTAGCGGGACTCGGCGAGCAGTACTTC. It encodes CASILAGLGEQYF.